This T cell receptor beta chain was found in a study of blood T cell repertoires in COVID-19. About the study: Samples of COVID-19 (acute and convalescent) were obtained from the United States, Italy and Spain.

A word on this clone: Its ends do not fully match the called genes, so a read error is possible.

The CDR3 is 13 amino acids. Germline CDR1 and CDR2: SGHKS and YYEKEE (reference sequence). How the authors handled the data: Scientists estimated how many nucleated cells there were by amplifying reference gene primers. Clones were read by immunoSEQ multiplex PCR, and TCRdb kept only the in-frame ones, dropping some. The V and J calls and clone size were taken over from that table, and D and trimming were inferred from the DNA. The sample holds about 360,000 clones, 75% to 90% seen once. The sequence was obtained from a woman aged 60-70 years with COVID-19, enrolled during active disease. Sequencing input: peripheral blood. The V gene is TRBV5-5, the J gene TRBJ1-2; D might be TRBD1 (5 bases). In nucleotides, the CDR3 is TGTGCCAGCAGTATTGCACCGGGGGATGGCCACACCTTC. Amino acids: CASSIAPGDGHTF.